This T cell receptor (beta chain) was obtained from a study of radiation and T cells in renal cell carcinoma. Sequencing used immunoSEQ multiplex PCR; TCRdb keeps in-frame clones, though not all of them. The table has 150,000 or so clones, around 78% seen once. The time point here: baseline pretreatment blood. Treatment reported: 15 Gy SBRT to primary tumor, nephrectomy 4 weeks later. Per germline, CDR1 MNHNY and CDR2 SVGAGI (reference sequence). The CDR3 runs to 15 residues. Between the trimmed V and J ends, which lost 5 bases and 6 bases, there was a span of 17 bases. The source was blood, collected from a patient whose treatment included radiotherapy and nephrectomy. This receptor was identified in a woman between 50 and 59 years old with renal cell carcinoma. J is TRBJ1-5 and V is TRBV6-6; D is uncertain. Here the CDR3 reads CASSQLQTAAQPQHF. In DNA, the CDR3 is TGTGCCAGCAGTCAACTGCAGACTGCCGCTCAGCCCCAGCATTTT.